This T cell receptor (beta chain) was obtained from a study of TIL therapy for anti-PD-1-resistant metastatic lung cancer. At the level of the study: Tumors had a median PD-L1 proportion score of approximately 6%.

Broader study findings: After infusion, TIL clonotypes partly replaced peripheral T cells and declined over months. This highly selected cohort may not generalize to typical lung cancer patients.

Described time point: pre-treatment sample, taken before nivolumab and TIL therapy. Looked up from germline, CDR1 is MDHEN and CDR2 is SYDVKM. V was pared by 5 bases and J by 3 bases, with 8 bases of the junction left unmatched. The CDR3 covers 15 residues. This was the immunoSEQ v3 assay. The table came from immunoSEQ multiplex PCR; TCRdb's copy has only in-frame clones and leaves some out. The sample consists of around 19,000 clones, about 80% of them appearing once. About this clone: Its antigen remains unknown.

The specimen comprised blood, sampled at baseline. The receptor's source is a person between 25 and 79 years old with non-small cell lung cancer. The J gene is TRBJ2-7, the V gene TRBV28, with 9 bases matching TRBD2. The CDR3 DNA reads as TGTGCCAGCAGTGGGTCCGGGACTAGCTACTACGAGCAGTACTTC. This encodes CASSGSGTSYYEQYF.